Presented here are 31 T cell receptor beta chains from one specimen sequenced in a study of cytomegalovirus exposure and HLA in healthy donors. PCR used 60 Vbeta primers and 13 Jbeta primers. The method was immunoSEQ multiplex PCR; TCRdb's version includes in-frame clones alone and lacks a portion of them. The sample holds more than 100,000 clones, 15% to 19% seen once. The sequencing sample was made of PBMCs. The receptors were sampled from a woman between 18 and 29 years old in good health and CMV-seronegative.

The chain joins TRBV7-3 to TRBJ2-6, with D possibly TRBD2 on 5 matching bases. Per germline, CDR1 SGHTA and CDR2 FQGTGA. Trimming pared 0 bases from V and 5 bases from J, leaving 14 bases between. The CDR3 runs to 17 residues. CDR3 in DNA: TGTGCCAGCAGCTTAACAGGCGGACTCGGGCGGGCCAACGTCCTGACTTTC. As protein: CASSLTGGLGRANVLTF.

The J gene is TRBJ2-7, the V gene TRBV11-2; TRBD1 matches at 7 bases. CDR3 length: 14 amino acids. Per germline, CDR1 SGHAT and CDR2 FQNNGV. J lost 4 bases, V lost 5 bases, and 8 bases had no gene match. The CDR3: CASSPRQGLYEQYF. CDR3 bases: TGTGCCAGCAGCCCCAGACAGGGTCTGTACGAGCAGTACTTC. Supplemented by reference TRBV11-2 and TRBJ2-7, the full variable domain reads EAGVAQSPRYKIIEKRQSVAFWCNPISGHATLYWYQQILGQGPKLLIQFQNNGVVDDSQLPKDRFSAERLKGVDSTLKIQPAKLEDSAVYLCASSPRQGLYEQYFGPGTRLTVT.

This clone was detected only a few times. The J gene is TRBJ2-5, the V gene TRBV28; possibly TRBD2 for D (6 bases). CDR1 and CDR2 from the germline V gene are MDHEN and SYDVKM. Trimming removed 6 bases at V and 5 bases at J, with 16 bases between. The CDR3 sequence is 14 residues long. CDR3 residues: CASSRVTRGETQYF. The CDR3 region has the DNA TGTGCCAGCAGCCGGGTTACCCGGGGGGAGACCCAGTACTTC.

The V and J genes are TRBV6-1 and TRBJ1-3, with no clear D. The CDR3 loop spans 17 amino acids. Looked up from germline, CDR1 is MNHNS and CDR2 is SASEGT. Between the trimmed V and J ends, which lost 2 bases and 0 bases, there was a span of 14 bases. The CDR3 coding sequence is TGTGCCAGCAGTGAACTAGCGTCCACCTACTCTGGAAACACCATATATTTT. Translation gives CASSELASTYSGNTIYF.

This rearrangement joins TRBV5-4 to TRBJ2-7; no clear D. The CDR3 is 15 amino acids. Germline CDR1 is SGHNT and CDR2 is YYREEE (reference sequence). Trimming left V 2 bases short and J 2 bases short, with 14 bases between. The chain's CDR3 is CASSFPLAATYEQYF. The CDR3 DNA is TGTGCCAGCAGCTTCCCGCTGGCGGCCACCTACGAGCAGTACTTC.

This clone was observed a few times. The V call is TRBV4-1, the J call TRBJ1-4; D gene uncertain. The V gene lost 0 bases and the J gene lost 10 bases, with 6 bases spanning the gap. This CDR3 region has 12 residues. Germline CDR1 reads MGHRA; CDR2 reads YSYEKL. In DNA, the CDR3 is TGCGCCAGCAGCCAAGATATGAGAAAACTGTTTTTT. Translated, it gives CASSQDMRKLFF.

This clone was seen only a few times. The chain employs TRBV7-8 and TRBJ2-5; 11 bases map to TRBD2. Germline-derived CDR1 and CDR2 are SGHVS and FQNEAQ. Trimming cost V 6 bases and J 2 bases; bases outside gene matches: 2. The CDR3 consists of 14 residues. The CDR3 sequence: CASRIAGGQETQYF. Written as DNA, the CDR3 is TGTGCCAGCAGAATAGCGGGGGGGCAAGAGACCCAGTACTTC.

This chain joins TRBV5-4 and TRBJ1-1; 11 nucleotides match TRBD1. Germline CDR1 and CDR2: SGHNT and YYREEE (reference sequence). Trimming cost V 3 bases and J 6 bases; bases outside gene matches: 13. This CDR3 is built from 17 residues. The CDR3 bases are TGTGCCAGCAGCTACAATAAGGGACAGGGGGTACCGGCTGAAGCTTTCTTT. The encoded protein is CASSYNKGQGVPAEAFF.

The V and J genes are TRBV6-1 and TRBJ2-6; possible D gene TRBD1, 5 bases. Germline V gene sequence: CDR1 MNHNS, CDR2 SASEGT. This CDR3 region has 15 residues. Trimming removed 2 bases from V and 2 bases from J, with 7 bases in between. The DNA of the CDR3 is TGTGCCAGCAGTGAAAGGGGTGCTGGGGCCAACGTCCTGACTTTC. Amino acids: CASSERGAGANVLTF.

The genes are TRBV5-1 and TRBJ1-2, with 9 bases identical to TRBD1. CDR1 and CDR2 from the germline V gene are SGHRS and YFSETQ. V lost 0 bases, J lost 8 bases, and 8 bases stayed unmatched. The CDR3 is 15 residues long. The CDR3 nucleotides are TGCGCCAGCAGCTTGGGGGACAGGGACGTTGGGGGCTACACCTTC. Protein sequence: CASSLGDRDVGGYTF.

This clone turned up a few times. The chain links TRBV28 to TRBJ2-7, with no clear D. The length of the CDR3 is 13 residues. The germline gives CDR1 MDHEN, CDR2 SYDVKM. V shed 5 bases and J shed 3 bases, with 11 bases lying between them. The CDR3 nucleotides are TGTGCCAGCAGTGCCCCCGCTAACTACGAGCAGTACTTC. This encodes CASSAPANYEQYF.

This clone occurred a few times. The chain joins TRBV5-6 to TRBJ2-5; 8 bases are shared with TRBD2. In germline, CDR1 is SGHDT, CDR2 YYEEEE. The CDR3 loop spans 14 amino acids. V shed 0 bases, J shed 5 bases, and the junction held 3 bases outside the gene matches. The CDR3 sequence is CASSLAGGAETQYF. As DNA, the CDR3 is TGTGCCAGCAGCTTGGCCGGGGGGGCGGAGACCCAGTACTTC.

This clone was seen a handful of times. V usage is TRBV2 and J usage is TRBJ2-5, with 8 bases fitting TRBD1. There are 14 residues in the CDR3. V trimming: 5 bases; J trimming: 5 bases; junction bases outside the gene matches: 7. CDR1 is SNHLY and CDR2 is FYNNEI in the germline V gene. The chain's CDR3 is CASSNRGRLETQYF. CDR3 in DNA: TGTGCCAGCAGTAACAGGGGGAGGCTGGAGACCCAGTACTTC. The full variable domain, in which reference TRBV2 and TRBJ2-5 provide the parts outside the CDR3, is EPEVTQTPSHQVTQMGQEVILRCVPISNHLYFYWYRQILGQKVEFLVSFYNNEISEKSEIFDDQFSVERPDGSNFTLKIRSTKLEDSAMYFCASSNRGRLETQYFGPGTRLLVL.

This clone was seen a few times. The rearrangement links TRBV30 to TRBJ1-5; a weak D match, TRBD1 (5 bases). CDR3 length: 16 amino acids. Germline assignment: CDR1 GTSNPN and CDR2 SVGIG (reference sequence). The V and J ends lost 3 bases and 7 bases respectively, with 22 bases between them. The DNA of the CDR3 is TGTGCCTGGAGCCCGGGGGGGGTAGGGAGAGACCAGCCCCAGCATTTT. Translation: CAWSPGGVGRDQPQHF.

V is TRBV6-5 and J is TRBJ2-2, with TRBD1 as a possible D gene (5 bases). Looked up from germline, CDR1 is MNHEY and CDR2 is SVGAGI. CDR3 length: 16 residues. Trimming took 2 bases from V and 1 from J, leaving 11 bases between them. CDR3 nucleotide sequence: TGTGCCAGCAGTTACCAAGCCAGGGTGAACACCGGGGAGCTGTTTTTT. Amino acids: CASSYQARVNTGELFF.

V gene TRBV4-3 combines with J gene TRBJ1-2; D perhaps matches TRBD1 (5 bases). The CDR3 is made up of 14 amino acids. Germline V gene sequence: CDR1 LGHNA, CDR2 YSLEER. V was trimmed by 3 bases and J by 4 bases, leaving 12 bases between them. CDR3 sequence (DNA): TGCGCCAGCAGCCAGGCCGACAGAGCCTATGGCTACACCTTC. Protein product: CASSQADRAYGYTF.

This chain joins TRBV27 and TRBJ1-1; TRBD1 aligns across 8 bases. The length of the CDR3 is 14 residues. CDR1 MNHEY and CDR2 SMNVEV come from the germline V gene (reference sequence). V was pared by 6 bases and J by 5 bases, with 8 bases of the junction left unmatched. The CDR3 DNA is TGTGCCAGCAGCTCGGACAGGGAAAGGACTGAAGCTTTCTTT. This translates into CASSSDRERTEAFF.

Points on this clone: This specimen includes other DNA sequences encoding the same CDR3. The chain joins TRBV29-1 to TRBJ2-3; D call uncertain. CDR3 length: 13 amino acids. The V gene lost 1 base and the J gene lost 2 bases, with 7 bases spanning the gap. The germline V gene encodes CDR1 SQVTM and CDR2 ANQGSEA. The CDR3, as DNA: TGCAGCGTTGAAGGCAGGTACACAGATACGCAGTATTTT. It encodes CSVEGRYTDTQYF.

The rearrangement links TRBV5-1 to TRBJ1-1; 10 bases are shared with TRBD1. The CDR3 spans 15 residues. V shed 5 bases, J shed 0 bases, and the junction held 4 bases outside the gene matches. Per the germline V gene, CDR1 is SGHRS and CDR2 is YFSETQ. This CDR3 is CASRGQGRMNTEAFF. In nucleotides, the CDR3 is TGCGCCAGCAGGGGACAGGGGCGAATGAACACTGAAGCTTTCTTT. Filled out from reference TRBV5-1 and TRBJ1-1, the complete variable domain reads KAGVTQTPRYLIKTRGQQVTLSCSPISGHRSVSWYQQTPGQGLQFLFEYFSETQRNKGNFPGRFSGRQFSNSRSEMNVSTLELGDSALYLCASRGQGRMNTEAFFGQGTRLTVV.

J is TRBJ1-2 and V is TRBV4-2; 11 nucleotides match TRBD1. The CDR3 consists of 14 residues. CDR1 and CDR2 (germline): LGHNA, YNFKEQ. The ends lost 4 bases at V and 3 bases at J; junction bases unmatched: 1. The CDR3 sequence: CASSRTGGDYGYTF. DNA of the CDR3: TGTGCCAGCAGCCGGACAGGGGGCGACTATGGCTACACCTTC.

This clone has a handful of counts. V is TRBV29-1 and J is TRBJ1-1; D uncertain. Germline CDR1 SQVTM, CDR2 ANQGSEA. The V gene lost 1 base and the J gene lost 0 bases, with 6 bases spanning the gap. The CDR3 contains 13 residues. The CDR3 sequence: CSVEGHLNTEAFF. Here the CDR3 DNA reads TGCAGCGTTGAAGGGCACCTGAACACTGAAGCTTTCTTT.

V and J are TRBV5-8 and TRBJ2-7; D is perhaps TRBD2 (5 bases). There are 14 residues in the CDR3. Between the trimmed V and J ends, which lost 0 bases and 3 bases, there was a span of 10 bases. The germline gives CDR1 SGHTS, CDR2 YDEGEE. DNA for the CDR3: TGTGCCAGCAGCTTGGCGATGGGAGTCTACGAGCAGTACTTC. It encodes CASSLAMGVYEQYF.

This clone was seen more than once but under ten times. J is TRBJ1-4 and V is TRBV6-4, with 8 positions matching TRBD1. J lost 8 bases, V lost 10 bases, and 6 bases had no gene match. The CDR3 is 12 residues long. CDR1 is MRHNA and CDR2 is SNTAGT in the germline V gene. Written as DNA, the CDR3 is TGTGCCAAAGGACAGGGTGGGGAAAAACTGTTTTTT. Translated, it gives CAKGQGGEKLFF.

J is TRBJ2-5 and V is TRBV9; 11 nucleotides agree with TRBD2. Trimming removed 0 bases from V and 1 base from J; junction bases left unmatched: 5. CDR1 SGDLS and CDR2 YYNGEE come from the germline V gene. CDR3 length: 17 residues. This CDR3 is CASSVGGLAVPQETQYF. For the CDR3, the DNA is TGTGCCAGCAGCGTAGGGGGACTAGCGGTCCCCCAAGAGACCCAGTACTTC.

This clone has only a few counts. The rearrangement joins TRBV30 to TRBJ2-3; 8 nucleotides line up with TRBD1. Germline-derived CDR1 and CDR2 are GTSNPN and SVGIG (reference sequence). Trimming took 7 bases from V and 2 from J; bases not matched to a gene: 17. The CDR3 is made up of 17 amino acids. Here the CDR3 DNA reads TGTGCCTTGTTGGTATATAGGACAGGGTCCTACACAGATACGCAGTATTTT. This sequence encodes CALLVYRTGSYTDTQYF.

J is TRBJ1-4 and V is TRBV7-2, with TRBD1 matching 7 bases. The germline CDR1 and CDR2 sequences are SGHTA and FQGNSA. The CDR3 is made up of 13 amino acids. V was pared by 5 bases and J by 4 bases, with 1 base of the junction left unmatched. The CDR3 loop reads CASSQGGNEKLFF. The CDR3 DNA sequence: TGTGCCAGCAGCCAGGGGGGTAATGAAAAACTGTTTTTT.

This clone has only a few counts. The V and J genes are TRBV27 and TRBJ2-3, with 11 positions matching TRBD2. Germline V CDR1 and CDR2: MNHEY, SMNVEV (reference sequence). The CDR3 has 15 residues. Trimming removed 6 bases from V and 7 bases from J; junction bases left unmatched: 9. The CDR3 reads CASSFGGTSGNTQYF. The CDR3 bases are TGTGCCAGCAGCTTCGGGGGGACTAGCGGAAATACGCAGTATTTT.

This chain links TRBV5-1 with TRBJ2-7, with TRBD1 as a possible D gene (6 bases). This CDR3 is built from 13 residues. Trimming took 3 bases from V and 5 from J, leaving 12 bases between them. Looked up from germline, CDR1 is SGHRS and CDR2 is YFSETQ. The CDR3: CASSSGHVNEQYF. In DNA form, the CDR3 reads TGCGCCAGCAGCTCGGGACATGTTAACGAGCAGTACTTC.

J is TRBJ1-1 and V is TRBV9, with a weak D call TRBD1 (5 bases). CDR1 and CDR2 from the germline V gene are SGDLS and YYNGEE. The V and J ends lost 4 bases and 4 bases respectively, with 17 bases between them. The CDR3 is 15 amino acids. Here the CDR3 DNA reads TGTGCCAGCAGCCCGAGCGGGGGGGGAGGCACTGAAGCTTTCTTT. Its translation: CASSPSGGGGTEAFF.

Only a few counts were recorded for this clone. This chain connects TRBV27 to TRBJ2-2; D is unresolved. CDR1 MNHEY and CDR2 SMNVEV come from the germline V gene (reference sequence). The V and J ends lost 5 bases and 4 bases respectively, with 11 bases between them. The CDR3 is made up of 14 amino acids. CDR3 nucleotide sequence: TGTGCCAGCAGTCCCCCCGCGGTCACCGGGGAGCTGTTTTTT. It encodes CASSPPAVTGELFF.

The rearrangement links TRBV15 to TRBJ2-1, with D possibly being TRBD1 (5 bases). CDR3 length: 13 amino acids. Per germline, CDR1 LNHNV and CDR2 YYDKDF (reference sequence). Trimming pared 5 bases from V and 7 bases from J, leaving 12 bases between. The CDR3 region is CATSPRKGNEQFF. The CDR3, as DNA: TGTGCCACCAGCCCCCGCAAGGGGAATGAGCAGTTCTTC.